The source of this T cell receptor (beta chain) is a study of beta chain features in type 1 diabetes. Whole-study results and caveats: Within the patient group, naive, central memory and Treg TCRB repertoires appeared more similar to each other than within healthy donors. Diminished insertions and augmented deletions at VDJ junctions characterized type 1 diabetes patients. Shortening that was moderate but significant affected the TCRB CDR3s of Type 1 diabetes patients in all four CD4+ subsets.

This clone was recorded a few times. The target antigen is unknown. There are 14 residues in the CDR3. The ends were cut back, 0 bases at V and 4 bases at J, with 7 bases in the middle. Germline V lookup: CDR1 LNHNV, CDR2 YYDKDF (reference sequence). Investigators reverse transcribed all isolated RNA, so they sequenced expressed TCRB transcripts. This table comes from immunoSEQ multiplex PCR, and its TCRdb copy is limited to in-frame clones, with some not included. The sample lists around 600,000 clones, around 12% occurring once. A heparinised blood draw that averaged about 100 mL was obtained once from each donor.

The sequenced sample was naive CD4+ T cells from blood. This clonotype originated in a man aged 30 to 39 with type 1 diabetes. J is TRBJ1-3 and V is TRBV15, with D hard to call. This CDR3 reads CATSRDGNGNTIYF. CDR3 coding DNA: TGTGCCACCAGCAGAGACGGTAACGGAAACACCATATATTTT.